These 10 T cell receptor beta chains were sequenced from one sample in a study of cytomegalovirus exposure and HLA in healthy donors. Vbeta (60) and Jbeta (13) primers were used in the PCR. The method was immunoSEQ multiplex PCR; TCRdb's version includes in-frame clones alone and lacks a portion of them. The sample lists fewer than 200,000 clones, 65% to 85% occurring once. Sample: PBMCs. These receptors were collected from a man aged 40-49 years in good health and CMV-seropositive.

Only a few counts were recorded for this clone. The junction differs from germline at one of its ends, possibly a read error. The chain links TRBV7-9 to TRBJ2-3; 8 nucleotides match TRBD2. Germline V gene lookup returns CDR1 SEHNR and CDR2 FQNEAQ (reference sequence). This CDR3 has 16 amino acids. The CDR3 is CSSSLSPSGYTDTQYF. The CDR3 DNA sequence: TGTTCCAGCAGCTTAAGTCCTAGCGGGTACACAGATACGCAGTATTTT.

Only a few counts were recorded for this clone. This chain uses TRBV7-2 with TRBJ2-7, with D perhaps matching TRBD2 (6 bases). In germline, CDR1 is SGHTA, CDR2 FQGNSA. V gave up 5 bases and J gave up 3 bases, with 20 bases separating them. The CDR3 totals 16 residues. The CDR3 loop reads CASSPRLVTRIYEQYF. The CDR3 DNA reads as TGTGCCAGCAGCCCCCGGTTAGTGACTAGAATCTACGAGCAGTACTTC.

The chain carries TRBV10-3 and TRBJ2-7; 9 nucleotides align to TRBD1. This CDR3 contains 15 residues. Per the germline V gene, CDR1 is ENHRY and CDR2 is SYGVKD. V lost 2 bases and J lost 2; bases outside the gene matches: 4. This chain's CDR3 is CAISETDRGAYEQYF. As DNA, the CDR3 is TGTGCCATCAGTGAGACCGACAGGGGGGCCTACGAGCAGTACTTC.

This rearrangement joins TRBV7-9 to TRBJ2-7, with 9 nucleotides matching TRBD1. The CDR3 sequence is 16 residues long. V trimming: 0 bases; J trimming: 3 bases; junction bases outside the gene matches: 6. Per the germline V gene, CDR1 is SEHNR and CDR2 is FQNEAQ (reference sequence). This CDR3 reads CASSLAGGGQGYEQYF. CDR3 coding DNA: TGTGCCAGCAGCTTAGCCGGCGGGGGACAGGGCTACGAGCAGTACTTC.

The genes are TRBV5-1 and TRBJ2-2; 9 nucleotides match TRBD1. J gave up 2 bases and V 1 base, and 3 bases lay outside the gene matches. The germline CDR1 and CDR2 sequences are SGHRS and YFSETQ. This CDR3 is built from 16 residues. CDR3 nucleotide sequence: TGCGCCAGCAGCTTGTCAACAGGGGGCAACACCGGGGAGCTGTTTTTT. Amino acid sequence: CASSLSTGGNTGELFF.

The CDR3 spells CASSFPGSSYEQYF. The CDR3 coding sequence is TGTGCCAGCAGCTTCCCAGGAAGCTCCTACGAGCAGTACTTC. The chain links TRBV7-9 to TRBJ2-7, with no clear D. Trimming shortened V by 3 bases and J by 0 bases, and 9 bases separated the two germline ends. CDR1 SEHNR and CDR2 FQNEAQ come from the germline V gene (reference sequence). The CDR3 spans 14 residues.

The V call is TRBV7-3, the J call TRBJ2-6, with 8 bases lining up with TRBD1. With V trimmed by 4 bases and J by 4 bases, 9 bases remained unmatched. The CDR3 contains 17 residues. Germline V gene lookup returns CDR1 SGHTA and CDR2 FQGTGA. CDR3 coding DNA: TGTGCCAGCAGCTCTCCCGGGACAGGTTTGGGGGCCAACGTCCTGACTTTC. Translation gives CASSSPGTGLGANVLTF.

This chain connects TRBV15 to TRBJ1-4, with 8 bases identical to TRBD1. V lost 3 bases and J lost 7; bases outside the gene matches: 13. The germline V gene encodes CDR1 LNHNV and CDR2 YYDKDF (reference sequence). CDR3 size: 17 residues. As DNA, the CDR3 is TGTGCCACCAGCAGCGGACAGGGTACTTTGTCGAGTGAAAAACTGTTTTTT. It encodes CATSSGQGTLSSEKLFF. Supplemented by reference TRBV15 and TRBJ1-4, the full variable domain reads DAMVIQNPRYQVTQFGKPVTLSCSQTLNHNVMYWYQQKSSQAPKLLFHYYDKDFNNEADTPDNFQSRRPNTSFCFLDIRSPGLGDTAMYLCATSSGQGTLSSEKLFFGSGTQLSVL.

The chain has TRBV4-3 and TRBJ2-1; TRBD2 might be the D (6 bases). Germline V gene lookup returns CDR1 LGHNA and CDR2 YSLEER. The CDR3 is 17 amino acids. The V end lost 1 base, the J end lost 4 bases, and 17 bases lay between the germline ends. Written as DNA, the CDR3 is TGCGCCAGCAGCCAAGGGGTCATGGGGGGTGGGTACAATGAGCAGTTCTTC. This codes for CASSQGVMGGGYNEQFF.

V usage is TRBV5-5 and J usage is TRBJ1-5, with D perhaps matching TRBD1 (5 bases). The CDR3 contains 14 residues. Trimming took 6 bases from V and 6 from J, leaving 16 bases between them. The V gene's germline CDR1 is SGHKS and CDR2 YYEKEE (reference sequence). CDR3 coding DNA: TGTGCCAGCATGGGGGGAATAACGGGTCAGCCCCAGCATTTT. It translates to CASMGGITGQPQHF.